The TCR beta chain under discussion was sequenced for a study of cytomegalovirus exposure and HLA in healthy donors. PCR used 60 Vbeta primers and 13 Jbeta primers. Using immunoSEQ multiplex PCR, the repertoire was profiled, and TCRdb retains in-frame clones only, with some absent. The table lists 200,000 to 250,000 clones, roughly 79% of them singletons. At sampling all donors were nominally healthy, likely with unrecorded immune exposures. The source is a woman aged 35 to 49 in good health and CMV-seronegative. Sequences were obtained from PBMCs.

In DNA, the CDR3 is TGCGCCAGCAGCCCGACAGGGGGCGTATCAGATACGCAGTATTTT. Its translation: CASSPTGGVSDTQYF. This rearrangement joins TRBV5-1 to TRBJ2-3, with TRBD1 matching over 10 bases. The CDR3 is 15 amino acids. Germline V gene sequence: CDR1 SGHRS, CDR2 YFSETQ. V was clipped by 4 bases and J by 4 bases; unmatched bases: 6.